The rows below give T cell receptor beta chains drawn from one sample of a study of neurological immune-mediated disorders. TCRdb fed the 5' RACE reads into MiXCR, producing one record per CDR3 protein. The sample includes under 75,000 distinct CDR3 sequences, about 3.7% seen only once; the top ten take approximately 7.1%. Sample: PBMCs. All receptors derive from a woman aged 55-69 years with multiple sclerosis. The CDR3 runs from the conserved cysteine through the conserved F or W. D genes are given only for firm matches. Size values are once, few and many counts, or a class for expanded clones, and some rows have none.

CDR3 length | D gene | clone size | J gene | V gene | CDR3 protein | CDR3 DNA
14 | NA | NA | TRBJ2-4 | TRBV25-1 | CASSESGYQNIQYF | TGTGCCAGCAGTGAATCAGGGTACCAAAACATTCAGTACTTC
14 | NA | many | TRBJ2-7 | TRBV7-2 | CASSDAPSSYEQYF | TGTGCCAGCAGCGACGCGCCAAGCTCCTACGAGCAGTACTTC
15 | TRBD2 | many | TRBJ2-2 | TRBV12-3/TRBV12-4 | CASSLMAGVTGELFF | TGTGCCAGCAGTTTAATGGCGGGGGTGACCGGGGAGCTGTTTTTT
14 | NA | many | TRBJ2-7 | TRBV7-2 | CASSLARQAYEQYF | TGTGCCAGCAGCTTAGCTCGGCAAGCCTACGAGCAGTACTTC
14 | NA | NA | TRBJ1-5 | TRBV10-3 | CAISDVRGWQPQHF | TGTGCCATCAGTGATGTAAGGGGTTGGCAGCCCCAGCATTTT
13 | NA | few | TRBJ1-4 | TRBV3-1 | CASSQGTNEKLFF | TGTGCCAGCAGCCAGGGAACTAATGAAAAACTGTTTTTT
15 | NA | many | TRBJ1-6 | TRBV5-1 | CASSQQRGDNSPLHF | TGCGCCAGCAGCCAACAGCGGGGGGATAATTCACCCCTCCACTTT
13 | TRBD2 | many | TRBJ2-5 | TRBV20-1 | CSFGLAGVGTQYF | TGCTCCTTTGGGCTAGCGGGAGTGGGGACCCAGTACTTC
15 | NA | many | TRBJ1-4 | TRBV6-5 | CASSYARSTNEKLFF | TGTGCCAGCAGTTACGCCCGGTCAACTAATGAAAAACTGTTTTTT
13 | NA | few | TRBJ2-5 | TRBV21-1 | CASSKSWRETQYF | TGTGCCAGCAGCAAAAGTTGGCGGGAGACCCAGTACTTC
18 | NA | many | TRBJ2-4 | TRBV10-3 | CAISGSRSSSADKNIQYF | TGTGCCATCAGTGGATCACGGTCTAGCAGCGCCGACAAAAACATTCAGTACTTC
15 | TRBD1 | many | TRBJ2-1 | TRBV5-5 | CASSFGQAAYNEQFF | TGTGCCAGCAGTTTTGGACAGGCAGCCTACAATGAGCAGTTCTTC
16 | TRBD2 | many | TRBJ2-4 | TRBV20-1 | CSARDLAGGAKNIQYF | TGCAGTGCTAGAGATCTGGCGGGGGGGGCCAAAAACATTCAGTACTTC
13 | NA | many | TRBJ2-1 | TRBV28 | CASSLRTSSEQFF | TGTGCCAGCAGTTTAAGAACTAGTAGTGAGCAGTTCTTC
18 | TRBD2 | many | TRBJ2-3 | TRBV9 | CASSFSGTSGGAIDTQYF | TGTGCCAGCAGCTTCTCCGGGACTAGCGGGGGGGCAATAGATACGCAGTATTTT
15 | NA | many | TRBJ2-1 | TRBV7-2 | CASSLGRSRAGEQFF | TGTGCCAGCAGCTTAGGCCGGTCCCGCGCAGGTGAGCAGTTCTTC
13 | NA | many | TRBJ2-7 | TRBV11-2 | CASSSGTTYEQYF | TGTGCCAGCAGCTCCGGCACCACCTACGAGCAGTACTTC
15 | TRBD1 | many | TRBJ2-7 | TRBV5-1 | CASSWGQGDPLEQYF | TGCGCCAGCAGCTGGGGACAGGGGGACCCTCTCGAGCAGTACTTC
15 | TRBD1 | NA | TRBJ1-5 | TRBV6-1 | CASRMTGYSNQPQHF | TGTGCCAGCAGGATGACAGGGTATAGCAATCAGCCCCAGCATTTT
13 | NA | many | TRBJ1-1 | TRBV5-1 | CASSLSQFDEAFF | TGCGCCAGCAGCTTGTCACAGTTCGATGAAGCTTTCTTT
18 | NA | many | TRBJ2-1 | TRBV4-3 | CASSQEPATFYSYNEQFF | TGCGCCAGCAGCCAAGAACCGGCGACGTTCTACTCCTACAATGAGCAGTTCTTC
13 | TRBD1 | many | TRBJ2-3 | TRBV5-1 | CASKGQGTDTQYF | TGCGCCAGCAAGGGACAGGGCACAGATACGCAGTATTTT
13 | NA | many | TRBJ1-2 | TRBV7-9 | CASSRGRSYGYTF | TGTGCCAGCAGCCGCGGACGGAGCTATGGCTACACCTTC
15 | TRBD2 | many | TRBJ2-7 | TRBV7-2 | CASSLAGTSGSHEYF | TGTGCCAGCAGCTTAGCCGGGACTAGCGGGAGTCACGAGTACTTC
13 | NA | many | TRBJ1-2 | TRBV4-1 | CASSHRQGYGYTF | TGCGCCAGCAGCCACAGGCAAGGCTATGGCTACACCTTC
14 | NA | many | TRBJ1-1 | TRBV2 | CASSEEGDVRKAFF | TGTGCCAGCAGTGAAGAGGGGGATGTACGTAAAGCTTTCTTT
16 | NA | many | TRBJ2-3 | TRBV27 | CASSPSIGAEEDTQYF | TGTGCCAGCAGTCCCTCAATAGGGGCCGAGGAAGATACGCAGTATTTT
14 | TRBD2 | many | TRBJ2-7 | TRBV6-5 | CASSYAGREYEQYF | TGTGCCAGCAGTTACGCCGGGAGGGAATACGAGCAGTACTTC
15 | TRBD1 | NA | TRBJ1-4 | TRBV12-3/TRBV12-4 | CASSSRGLAKEKLFF | TGTGCCAGCAGTTCCAGGGGGCTAGCCAAGGAGAAACTGTTTTTT
16 | TRBD1 | many | TRBJ2-1 | TRBV5-1 | CASSFETGVVFNEQFF | TGCGCCAGCAGCTTCGAGACAGGGGTCGTTTTCAATGAGCAGTTCTTC